This entry lists 13 T cell receptor beta chains sequenced from one sample in a study of T cell repertoires in cytomegalovirus infection. No cognate antigen is known for these TCRs. TCRdb fed the reads into MiXCR, producing one record per CDR3 protein. The table shows some 270,000 distinct CDR3 sequences, with less than 25% occurring only once. Sequenced material: cultured PBMCs, taken from culture after CMV antigen stimulation. The receptors were sampled from a human donor in good health (CMV status not recorded). Some clones in this sample may be carry-over from other donors' samples.

This chain joins TRBV4-3 and TRBJ1-1, with TRBD1 matching 8 bases. CDR3 length equals 16 residues. V shed 0 bases, J shed 2 bases, and the junction held 5 bases outside the gene matches. CDR1 and CDR2 from the germline V gene are LGHNA and YSLEER. CDR3 sequence reads: CASSQDEGQVNTEAFF. The CDR3 DNA is TGCGCCAGCAGCCAAGATGAGGGACAGGTAAACACTGAAGCTTTCTTT.

This clonotype was counted at least ten times. The V and J genes are TRBV12-3 or TRBV12-4 and TRBJ2-3; D call uncertain. This CDR3 has 14 amino acids. The ends were cut back, 1 base at V and 0 bases at J, with 5 bases in the middle. The CDR3: CASSLDTSTDTQYF. Here the CDR3 DNA reads TGTGCCAGCAGTTTAGATACTAGCACAGATACGCAGTATTTT.

This chain connects TRBV12-3 or TRBV12-4 to TRBJ2-7; 10 bases agree with TRBD2. The CDR3 consists of 15 residues. Trimming took 2 bases from V and 3 from J; bases not matched to a gene: 4. The CDR3 DNA sequence: TGTGCCAGCAGTTTACCGACTAGCGGGTACTACGAGCAGTACTTC. It is translated as CASSLPTSGYYEQYF.

The genes are TRBV11-3 and TRBJ2-5; a possible D gene is TRBD1 (6 bases). The germline V gene has CDR1 SGHNT and CDR2 YENEEA. The CDR3 is 15 residues long. V lost 3 bases to trimming and J lost 4 bases, with 15 bases between them. CDR3 sequence: CASSLISQGPETQYF. CDR3 coding DNA: TGTGCCAGCAGCTTGATTTCACAGGGACCAGAGACCCAGTACTTC.

This clonotype was observed a few times. The J gene is TRBJ2-1, the V gene TRBV11-1, with TRBD2 identical over 13 bases. With 4 bases clipped from V and 8 bases from J, the junction kept 8 bases outside the gene matches. The CDR3 is 16 residues long. From germline, CDR1 is SGHAT and CDR2 FQDESV (reference sequence). CDR3 nucleotide sequence: TGTGCCAGCAGCTCTCCCGGACTAGCGGGAGCGGATGAGCAGTTCTTC. Translating it yields CASSSPGLAGADEQFF.

In its sample, this clonotype was seen a few times. The chain joins TRBV12-3 or TRBV12-4 to TRBJ1-4, with 8 bases identical to TRBD1. The CDR3 covers 15 residues. J gave up 7 bases and V 6 bases, and 10 bases lay outside the gene matches. In nucleotides, the CDR3 is TGTGCCAGCAGACCCTCCGGGACAGGCTCTGAAAAACTGTTTTTT. This codes for CASRPSGTGSEKLFF.

The gene calls are TRBV14 and TRBJ2-5; D may be TRBD2 (6 bases). CDR1 is SGHDN, CDR2 FVKESK, per germline. The CDR3 consists of 14 residues. V gave up 3 bases and J gave up 4 bases, with 12 bases separating them. CDR3 nucleotides: TGTGCCAGCAGCCAGGCGGGAAGGTCAGAGACCCAGTACTTC. Protein sequence: CASSQAGRSETQYF.

This clonotype was observed a few times. The chain joins TRBV7-9 to TRBJ2-1, with 10 bases aligning to TRBD2. Germline V lookup: CDR1 SEHNR, CDR2 FQNEAQ (reference sequence). This CDR3 is built from 17 residues. Trimming took 5 bases from V and 5 from J; bases not matched to a gene: 12. CDR3 loop: CASSTGTSASYHNEQFF. DNA for the CDR3: TGTGCCAGCAGCACCGGGACTAGCGCTTCTTATCACAATGAGCAGTTCTTC.

The sample holds a few counts of this clonotype. The J gene is TRBJ2-7, the V gene TRBV3-1, with TRBD2 identical over 12 bases. V trimming: 4 bases; J trimming: 5 bases; junction bases outside the gene matches: 15. This CDR3 is 18 amino acids long. Germline V gene lookup returns CDR1 LGHDT and CDR2 YNNKEL (reference sequence). CDR3 protein: CASSPRTSGDLTIDEQYV. CDR3 coding DNA: TGTGCCAGCAGCCCTAGGACTAGCGGGGACTTAACGATTGACGAGCAGTACGTC.

The J gene is TRBJ1-6, the V gene TRBV6-2 or TRBV6-3, with D perhaps TRBD1 (5 bases). CDR1 and CDR2 (germline): MNHEY, SVGEGT. There are 13 residues in the CDR3. Trimming shortened V by 6 bases and J by 10 bases, and 13 bases separated the two germline ends. CDR3 region: CASRQGLNSPLHF. CDR3 DNA sequence: TGTGCCAGCAGGCAGGGCTTGAACTCACCCCTCCACTTT.

This clonotype was observed a few times. The chain is built from TRBV5-4 and TRBJ1-4; D is perhaps TRBD1 (5 bases). V lost 7 bases to trimming and J lost 3 bases, with 13 bases between them. The CDR3 consists of 14 residues. Per germline, CDR1 SGHNT and CDR2 YYREEE (reference sequence). The CDR3 loop is CASGQGAANEKLFF. DNA for the CDR3: TGTGCCAGCGGGCAGGGAGCGGCTAATGAAAAACTGTTTTTT.

This clonotype was detected only a few times. This chain connects TRBV7-8 to TRBJ2-3; 15 nucleotides align to TRBD2. CDR1 and CDR2 from the germline V gene are SGHVS and FQNEAQ. V was clipped by 6 bases and J by 0 bases; unmatched bases: 7. The CDR3 length is 18 residues. The CDR3 DNA reads as TGTGCCAGCAGAGGACTAGCGGGAGGGCAGGGAAGCACAGATACGCAGTATTTT. It specifies CASRGLAGGQGSTDTQYF.

In its sample, this clonotype was seen a few times. The chain joins TRBV12-3 or TRBV12-4 to TRBJ2-7; the match to TRBD2 covers 13 bases. The junction had 8 bases not matched to a gene; V was cut back by 3 bases and J by 0 bases. CDR3 length: 18 amino acids. The CDR3 sequence: CASSFGTSGTFASYEQYF. The CDR3 DNA follows: TGTGCCAGCAGTTTTGGGACTAGCGGGACTTTCGCCTCCTACGAGCAGTACTTC.